This T cell receptor (beta chain) was retrieved from a study of shared clonotypes between healthy human individuals. For this clone: The antigen is unknown.

Some clones are missing from TCRdb's copy, which holds only in-frame ones; the method was immunoSEQ multiplex PCR. The profile covers 2.5 million or so clones, with roughly nine tenths appearing a single time and about 0.13% taken by the ten largest. General observations from the study: It was anticipated that sequencing depth would influence how many clonotypes donors shared.

This CDR3 spans 13 amino acids. Trimming stripped 6 bases from V and 5 bases from J, with 13 bases between. Germline values: CDR1 ENHRY, CDR2 SYGVKD. The receptor's source is a man between 18 and 35 years old in good health. The sequenced material came from naive CD4+ T cells sorted from blood. The sample's subset: CD45RA+ positively selected. The V gene is TRBV10-3, the J gene TRBJ1-2; D perhaps matches TRBD1 (6 bases). CDR3 in DNA: TGTGCCATCAGGGACAGTACCCCTTATGGCTACACCTTC. Translating it yields CAIRDSTPYGYTF.